Below, 9 T cell receptor beta chains from the same sample are listed, as sequenced in a study of shared clonotypes between healthy human individuals. Here immunoSEQ multiplex PCR was the method, and the copy in TCRdb shows in-frame clones only, minus some. The sample yields roughly 2.1 million clones, 85% to 95% seen once. CD45RO-negative cells were positively selected for CCR7, leaving out terminally differentiated effector memory CD45RA+ cells. The sequenced sample was naive CD8+ T cells from PBMCs. The receptors were gathered from a man between 18 and 29 years old in good health. Some clones in this sample may be carry-over from other donors' samples.

The chain links TRBV7-8 to TRBJ1-5, with D maybe TRBD1 (6 bases). Germline CDR1 SGHVS, CDR2 FQNEAQ. V was clipped by 5 bases and J by 3 bases, with 14 bases between them. This CDR3 is built from 15 residues. In DNA form, the CDR3 reads TGTGCCAGCAGCCAAAGTCGGGGGCCCAATCAGCCCCAGCATTTT. As protein: CASSQSRGPNQPQHF.

This chain links TRBV2 with TRBJ1-5, with D unclear. V gave up 3 bases and J gave up 10 bases, with 13 bases separating them. This CDR3 comprises 13 residues. CDR1 is SNHLY and CDR2 is FYNNEI in the germline V gene. The CDR3 spells CASSETKVDPQHF. The CDR3, as DNA: TGTGCCAGCAGTGAGACGAAGGTGGACCCCCAGCATTTT.

This clone has a single count. The chain has TRBV28 and TRBJ2-1; TRBD1 might be the D (6 bases). Germline CDR1 reads MDHEN; CDR2 reads SYDVKM. This CDR3 is built from 16 residues. V was trimmed by 7 bases and J by 6 bases, leaving 22 bases between them. The DNA of the CDR3 is TGTGCCAGCAAGCCGGAGAGGGGGTACATTCGCAATGAGCAGTTCTTC. Its protein product is CASKPERGYIRNEQFF.

The chain joins TRBV15 to TRBJ1-1; D remains unclear. The germline V gene encodes CDR1 LNHNV and CDR2 YYDKDF (reference sequence). The CDR3 extends over 14 amino acids. The V end was cut by 3 bases, the J end by 4 bases, with 12 bases between. The CDR3 loop is CATSRAALGTEAFF. For the CDR3, the DNA is TGTGCCACCAGCAGGGCGGCGCTCGGCACTGAAGCTTTCTTT.

This clone occurred once. The gene calls are TRBV5-1 and TRBJ2-1; the match to TRBD2 covers 9 bases. The CDR3 runs 19 residues. Germline CDR1 reads SGHRS; CDR2 reads YFSETQ. V lost 0 bases and J lost 4; bases outside the gene matches: 14. In DNA, the CDR3 is TGCGCCAGCAGCTTGGAGCTAGCGGGACTGTCCCTAGGTTACAATGAGCAGTTCTTC. Amino acid sequence: CASSLELAGLSLGYNEQFF. The variable domain in full, with the rest retrieved from reference TRBV5-1 and TRBJ2-1, is KAGVTQTPRYLIKTRGQQVTLSCSPISGHRSVSWYQQTPGQGLQFLFEYFSETQRNKGNFPGRFSGRQFSNSRSEMNVSTLELGDSALYLCASSLELAGLSLGYNEQFFGPGTRLTVL.

The chain recombines TRBV4-1 with TRBJ1-2; no firm D call. Germline CDR1 and CDR2: MGHRA and YSYEKL. The CDR3 sequence is 15 residues long. The V end lost 0 bases, the J end lost 5 bases, and 13 bases lay between the germline ends. The CDR3 DNA reads as TGCGCCAGCAGCCAAGATGATCTAGAACGATATGGCTACACCTTC. It is translated as CASSQDDLERYGYTF.

The rearrangement links TRBV28 to TRBJ2-1; D might be TRBD2 (6 bases). CDR1 is MDHEN and CDR2 is SYDVKM in the germline V gene. The CDR3 extends over 15 amino acids. V was shortened by 1 base and J by 2 bases, with 9 bases between the two germline ends. The CDR3 nucleotides read TGTGCCAGCAGTTTATTAGTAGCGGCCTACAATGAGCAGTTCTTC. Its protein product is CASSLLVAAYNEQFF.

This chain connects TRBV27 to TRBJ1-3; 10 nucleotides align to TRBD1. CDR1 is MNHEY, CDR2 SMNVEV, per germline (reference sequence). Trimming removed 2 bases from V and 2 bases from J; junction bases left unmatched: 0. This CDR3 has 15 amino acids. This chain's CDR3 is CASSLDRGPGNTIYF. The CDR3, as DNA: TGTGCCAGCAGTTTAGACAGGGGGCCTGGAAACACCATATATTTT.

This chain links TRBV21-1 with TRBJ2-2; the D call in the table, TRBD2, was not verified against the DNA. TRBV21-1 is a pseudogene. The CDR3 length is 16 residues. The CDR3: CASSKAAVGVNGELFF. In DNA form, the CDR3 reads TGTGCCAGCAGCAAAGCGGCGGTGGGAGTCAACGGGGAGCTGTTTTTT.